This TCR beta chain was identified in a study of blood T cell repertoires in COVID-19. The ends lost 2 bases at V and 2 bases at J; junction bases unmatched: 1. This CDR3 contains 16 residues. Germline-derived CDR1 and CDR2 are SEHNR and FQNEAQ (reference sequence). The repertoire was sequenced with immunoSEQ multiplex PCR; TCRdb's copy has only in-frame clones and lacks some. The data show 150,000 to 200,000 clones, with around four fifths seen just once and around a fifth held by the top ten. J is TRBJ2-2 and V is TRBV7-9, with 11 bases fitting TRBD2. Input material: peripheral blood. This sequence originates from a woman older than 75 with acute or convalescent COVID-19. CDR3 sequence (DNA): TGTGCCAGCAGCTTACTAGCGGGAGGAAACACCGGGGAGCTGTTTTTT. It translates to CASSLLAGGNTGELFF.